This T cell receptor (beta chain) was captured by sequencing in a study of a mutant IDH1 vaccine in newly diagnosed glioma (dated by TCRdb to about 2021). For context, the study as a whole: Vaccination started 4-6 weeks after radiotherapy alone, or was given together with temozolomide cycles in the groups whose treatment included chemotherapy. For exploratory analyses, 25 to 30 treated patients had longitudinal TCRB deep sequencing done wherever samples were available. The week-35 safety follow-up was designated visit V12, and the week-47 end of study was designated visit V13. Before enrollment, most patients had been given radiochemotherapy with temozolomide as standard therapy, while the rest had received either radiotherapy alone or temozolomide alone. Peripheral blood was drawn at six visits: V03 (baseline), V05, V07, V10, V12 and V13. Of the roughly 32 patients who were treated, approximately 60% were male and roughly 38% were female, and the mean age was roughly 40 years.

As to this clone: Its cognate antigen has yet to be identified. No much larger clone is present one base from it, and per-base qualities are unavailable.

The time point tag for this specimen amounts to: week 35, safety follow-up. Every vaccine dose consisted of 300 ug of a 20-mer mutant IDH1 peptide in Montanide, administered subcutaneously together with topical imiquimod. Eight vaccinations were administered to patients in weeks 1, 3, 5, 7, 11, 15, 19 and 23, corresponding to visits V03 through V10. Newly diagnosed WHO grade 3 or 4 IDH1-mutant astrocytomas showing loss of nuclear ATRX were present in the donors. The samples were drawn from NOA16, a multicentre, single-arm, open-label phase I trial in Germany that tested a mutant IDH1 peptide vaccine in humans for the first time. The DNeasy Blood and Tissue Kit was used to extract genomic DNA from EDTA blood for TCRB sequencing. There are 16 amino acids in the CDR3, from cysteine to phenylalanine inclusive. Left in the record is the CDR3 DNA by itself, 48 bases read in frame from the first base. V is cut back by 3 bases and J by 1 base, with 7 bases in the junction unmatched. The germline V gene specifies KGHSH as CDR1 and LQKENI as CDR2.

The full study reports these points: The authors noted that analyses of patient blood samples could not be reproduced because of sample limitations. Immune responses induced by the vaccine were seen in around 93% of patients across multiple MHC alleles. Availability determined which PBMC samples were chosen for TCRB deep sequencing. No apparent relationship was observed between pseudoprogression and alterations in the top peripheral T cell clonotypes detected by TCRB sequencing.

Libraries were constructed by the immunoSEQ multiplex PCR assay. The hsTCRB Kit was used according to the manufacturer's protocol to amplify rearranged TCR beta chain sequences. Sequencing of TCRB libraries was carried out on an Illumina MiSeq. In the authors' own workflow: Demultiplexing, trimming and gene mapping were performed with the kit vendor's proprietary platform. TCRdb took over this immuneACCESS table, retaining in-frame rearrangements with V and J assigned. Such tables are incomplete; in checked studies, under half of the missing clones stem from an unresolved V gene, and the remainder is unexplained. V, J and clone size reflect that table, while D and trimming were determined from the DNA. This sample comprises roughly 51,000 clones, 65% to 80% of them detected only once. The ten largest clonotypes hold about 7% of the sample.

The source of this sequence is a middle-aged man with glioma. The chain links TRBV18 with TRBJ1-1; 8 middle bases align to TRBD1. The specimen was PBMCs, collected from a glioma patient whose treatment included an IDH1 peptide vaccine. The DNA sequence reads TGTGCCAGCTCACCCCCGGACAGGGCGGGGAACACTGAAGCTTTCTTT. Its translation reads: CASSPPDRAGNTEAFF.